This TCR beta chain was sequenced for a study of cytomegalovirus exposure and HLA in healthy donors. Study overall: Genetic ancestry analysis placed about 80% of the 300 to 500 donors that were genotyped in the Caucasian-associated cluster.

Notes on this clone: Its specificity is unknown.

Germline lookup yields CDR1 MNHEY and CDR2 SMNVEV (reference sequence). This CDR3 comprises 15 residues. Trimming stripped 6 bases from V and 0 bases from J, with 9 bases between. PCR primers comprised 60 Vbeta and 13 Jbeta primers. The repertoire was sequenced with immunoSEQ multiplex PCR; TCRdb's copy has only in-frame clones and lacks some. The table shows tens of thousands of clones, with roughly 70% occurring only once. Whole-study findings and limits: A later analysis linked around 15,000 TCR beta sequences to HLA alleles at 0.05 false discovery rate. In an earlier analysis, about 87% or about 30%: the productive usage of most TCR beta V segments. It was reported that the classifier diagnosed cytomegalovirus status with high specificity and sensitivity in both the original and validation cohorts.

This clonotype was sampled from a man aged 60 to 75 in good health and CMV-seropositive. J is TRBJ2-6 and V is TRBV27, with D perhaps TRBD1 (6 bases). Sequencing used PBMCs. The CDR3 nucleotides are TGTGCCAGCAGCCCGGACAGCTCTGGGGCCAACGTCCTGACTTTC. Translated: CASSPDSSGANVLTF.